These 13 T cell receptor beta chains were all obtained from the same sample, sequenced in a study of blood T cell repertoires in COVID-19. Sequencing used immunoSEQ multiplex PCR; TCRdb keeps in-frame clones, though not all of them. The sample records about 230,000 clones, around 80% being singletons. Sequenced: peripheral blood. Receptor source: a man aged 40-50 years with acute or convalescent COVID-19.

The chain links TRBV9 to TRBJ2-1; D may be TRBD2 (5 bases). Germline loops: CDR1 SGDLS, CDR2 YYNGEE. Between the trimmed V and J ends, which lost 1 base and 7 bases, there was a span of 15 bases. The CDR3 sequence is 15 residues long. The CDR3 reads CASSVLDSAGNEQFF. DNA for the CDR3: TGTGCCAGCAGCGTACTGGATAGCGCCGGGAATGAGCAGTTCTTC. The whole variable domain, remainder taken from reference TRBV9 and TRBJ2-1, is DSGVTQTPKHLITATGQRVTLRCSPRSGDLSVYWYQQSLDQGLQFLIQYYNGEERAKGNILERFSAQQFPDLHSELNLSSLELGDSALYFCASSVLDSAGNEQFFGPGTRLTVL.

The V and J genes are TRBV19 and TRBJ1-5; D call uncertain. The V gene lost 6 bases and the J gene lost 2 bases, with 17 bases spanning the gap. The CDR3 runs to 16 residues. CDR1 is LNHDA, CDR2 SQIVND, per germline (reference sequence). The CDR3 bases are TGTGCCAGTAGCCGGGGTCTGGTGCTGGGCAATCAGCCCCAGCATTTT. Residues: CASSRGLVLGNQPQHF.

V and J are TRBV10-3 and TRBJ1-1; 8 bases are shared with TRBD1. Germline CDR1 ENHRY, CDR2 SYGVKD. The CDR3 totals 13 residues. J gave up 6 bases and V 6 bases, and 6 bases lay outside the gene matches. The CDR3 DNA is TGTGCCATCAGGGAAATACAGGGGGCTGAAGCTTTCTTT. It is translated as CAIREIQGAEAFF.

The J gene is TRBJ1-5, the V gene TRBV15; D is perhaps TRBD1 (6 bases). Germline CDR1 and CDR2: LNHNV and YYDKDF (reference sequence). The CDR3 contains 16 residues. Trimming cost V 1 base and J 10 bases, with 20 bases left between them. As DNA, the CDR3 is TGTGCCACCAGCAGAGGGAGAGGGGGTGAAGTGGGTCCCCAGCATTTT. Amino acid sequence: CATSRGRGGEVGPQHF.

This clone has more than one count but fewer than ten. The chain recombines TRBV5-1 with TRBJ1-5; maybe TRBD1 (5 bases). CDR1 and CDR2 from the germline V gene are SGHRS and YFSETQ. V lost 0 bases and J lost 4, with 8 bases in between. CDR3 size: 14 residues. The CDR3 DNA is TGCGCCAGCAGCTTGGACAGGCCAAATCAGCCCCAGCATTTT. Translation gives CASSLDRPNQPQHF.

The chain carries TRBV11-2 and TRBJ2-7, with D possibly being TRBD2 (5 bases). CDR3 length equals 14 residues. Per the germline V gene, CDR1 is SGHAT and CDR2 is FQNNGV. V was cut by 5 bases and J by 3 bases, with 14 bases left in between. CDR3 sequence reads: CASSDRGSVYEQYF. CDR3 bases: TGTGCCAGCAGCGATCGGGGTAGCGTCTACGAGCAGTACTTC.

The genes are TRBV5-6 and TRBJ1-2; 7 bases fit TRBD1. Per germline, CDR1 SGHDT and CDR2 YYEEEE. V lost 4 bases to trimming and J lost 4 bases; unmatched junction nucleotides: 7. There are 14 residues in the CDR3. CDR3 region: CASSADRVAYGYTF. The CDR3 DNA follows: TGTGCCAGCAGCGCCGACAGGGTGGCCTATGGCTACACCTTC.

The V and J genes are TRBV19 and TRBJ1-2; D ambiguous. Trimming removed 7 bases at V and 4 bases at J, with 7 bases between. Germline V gene lookup returns CDR1 LNHDA and CDR2 SQIVND (reference sequence). The CDR3 is made up of 11 amino acids. The CDR3 bases are TGTGCCAGTACCCGAGGCTATGGCTACACCTTC. Protein product: CASTRGYGYTF.

CDR3 region: CASSLGGSPTDTQYF. The DNA for the CDR3 is TGTGCCAGCAGCTTAGGCGGGAGCCCCACAGATACGCAGTATTTT. The chain carries TRBV7-9 and TRBJ2-3; 7 nucleotides align to TRBD2. J was trimmed by 2 bases and V by 1 base; bases with no gene match: 3. CDR1 SEHNR and CDR2 FQNEAQ come from the germline V gene (reference sequence). The CDR3 is made up of 15 amino acids.

This sequence joins TRBV27 and TRBJ2-1; 7 nucleotides agree with TRBD2. Germline V CDR1 and CDR2: MNHEY, SMNVEV (reference sequence). With 2 bases clipped from V and 12 bases from J, the junction kept 16 bases outside the gene matches. This CDR3 has 16 amino acids. The CDR3 loop is CASSLDRPRRGGRQFF. CDR3 nucleotide sequence: TGTGCCAGCAGTTTAGACCGCCCCCGACGAGGCGGGAGGCAGTTCTTC.

The chain joins TRBV12-3 or TRBV12-4 to TRBJ1-2, with D tentatively TRBD1 (5 bases). The CDR3 has 12 residues. V was shortened by 3 bases and J by 7 bases, with 9 bases between the two germline ends. The CDR3 DNA is TGTGCCAGCAGTTTCTGGGGCCGTGGCTACACCTTC. As protein: CASSFWGRGYTF.

The V gene is TRBV5-1, the J gene TRBJ2-1; 7 nucleotides agree with TRBD1. This CDR3 comprises 15 residues. J was trimmed by 2 bases and V by 5 bases; bases with no gene match: 7. Germline-derived CDR1 and CDR2 are SGHRS and YFSETQ. The CDR3 sequence is CASSLDRDTYNEQFF. CDR3 nucleotide sequence: TGCGCCAGCAGTTTAGACAGGGACACCTACAATGAGCAGTTCTTC.

The gene calls are TRBV18 and TRBJ1-2; D is unclear. Germline V lookup: CDR1 KGHSH, CDR2 LQKENI. Between the trimmed V and J ends, which lost 2 bases and 6 bases, there was a span of 16 bases. The CDR3 contains 15 residues. For the CDR3, the DNA is TGTGCCAGCTCACCAGTAACGTCCGCCTACGATGGCTACACCTTC. Encoded protein: CASSPVTSAYDGYTF.